This is a list of T cell receptor beta chains from one sample in a study of blood T cells in healthy people across ages. TCRdb used MiXCR to reprocess the 5' RACE reads, holding one entry per CDR3 protein. The sample yields roughly 1.5 million distinct CDR3 sequences, less than 45% seen once. The specimen sequenced was blood. Receptors originate from a woman between 18 and 30 years old in good health. The CDR3 runs from the conserved cysteine through the conserved F or W. The D gene is left open where the match is weak. A clone size is listed for some rows: how often the clone was seen (once, few, many), or a class if it is expanded.

TRBJ2-3 | TRBV11-2 | NA | NA | CASSFQGSGAQYF | TGTGCCAGCAGCTTTCAGGGTTCGGGAGCGCAGTATTTT
TRBJ2-1 | TRBV6-2/TRBV6-3 | NA | TRBD2 | CASSSGRPRSSYNEQFF | TGTGCCAGTTCTTCCGGGAGGCCGCGGAGCTCCTACAATGAGCAGTTCTTC
TRBJ1-2 | TRBV12-5 | few | NA | CASGSSGALIYGYTF | TGTGCTAGTGGTTCGTCAGGGGCGCTAATCTATGGCTACACCTTC
TRBJ2-5 | TRBV3-1 | NA | NA | CASSQDWVGTQYF | TGTGCCAGCAGCCAAGATTGGGTCGGGACCCAGTACTTC
TRBJ1-1 | TRBV7-9 | few | NA | CASSLGTVLNTEAFF | TGTGCCAGCAGCTTAGGGACAGTCTTGAACACTGAAGCTTTCTTT
TRBJ1-2 | TRBV4-1 | NA | NA | CASSQEVQGYYGYTF | TGCGCCAGCAGCCAAGAGGTGCAGGGATACTATGGCTACACCTTC
TRBJ2-5 | TRBV11-2 | NA | NA | CASSLGQGLNLEETQYF | TGTGCCAGCAGCTTGGGGCAGGGTTTGAATCTAGAAGAGACCCAGTACTTC
TRBJ2-7 | TRBV6-2/TRBV6-3 | few | NA | CASSTYAGRDEQYF | TGTGCCAGCAGTACCTACGCTGGACGGGACGAGCAGTACTTC
TRBJ2-1 | TRBV6-6 | NA | TRBD2 | CASSTSGRPSYNEQFF | TGTGCCAGCAGTACCAGCGGGAGACCCTCCTACAATGAGCAGTTCTTC
TRBJ1-5 | TRBV6-2/TRBV6-3 | few | NA | CASSLSRLWPQHF | TGTGCCAGCAGTTTGAGTCGTCTTTGGCCCCAGCATTTT
TRBJ1-4 | TRBV7-2 | NA | NA | CASSSLGLTAGEKLFF | TGTGCCAGCAGCTCCTTGGGATTGACGGCGGGTGAAAAACTGTTTTTT
TRBJ2-7 | TRBV4-1 | NA | NA | CASSQGKDYEQYF | TGCGCCAGCAGCCAAGGGAAGGACTACGAGCAGTACTTC
TRBJ2-3 | TRBV2 | NA | NA | CASKVLVSADTQYF | TGTGCCAGCAAAGTCCTAGTTTCCGCAGATACGCAGTATTTT
TRBJ2-7 | TRBV11-2 | NA | NA | CATREGLYNEQYF | TGTGCCACCCGAGAGGGCTTATACAATGAGCAGTACTTC
TRBJ2-7 | TRBV5-1 | few | NA | CASSAVRGAISYEQYF | TGCGCCAGCAGCGCGGTACGAGGGGCGATCTCCTACGAGCAGTACTTC
TRBJ2-4 | TRBV6-5 | NA | TRBD1 | CASSYEGATKNIQYF | TGTGCCAGCAGTTACGAGGGGGCGACCAAAAACATTCAGTACTTC
TRBJ2-3 | TRBV27 | NA | NA | CASSFEGTSTDTQYF | TGTGCCAGCAGTTTCGAGGGAACTAGCACAGATACGCAGTATTTT
TRBJ2-3 | TRBV4-3 | few | TRBD2 | CASSQDHRTSGATDTQYF | TGCGCCAGCAGCCAAGATCATCGGACTAGCGGGGCGACAGATACGCAGTATTTT
TRBJ1-2 | TRBV7-2 | NA | NA | CASSVITGRGYTF | TGTGCCAGCAGCGTCATTACAGGTAGAGGCTACACCTTC
TRBJ2-7 | TRBV6-2/TRBV6-3 | NA | NA | CASSYLEYNEQYF | TGTGCCAGCAGTTACCTGGAGTACAATGAGCAGTACTTC
TRBJ1-2 | TRBV12-3/TRBV12-4 | few | NA | CASIPREGYGYTF | TGTGCCAGCATCCCCAGAGAAGGCTATGGCTACACCTTC
TRBJ2-7 | TRBV24-1 | NA | NA | CATSDPTSYEQYF | TGTGCCACCAGTGACCCTACTAGCTACGAGCAGTACTTC
TRBJ2-1 | TRBV9 | NA | TRBD2 | CASSVGLAEDNEQFF | TGTGCCAGCAGCGTAGGACTAGCGGAAGACAATGAGCAGTTCTTC
TRBJ1-1 | TRBV24-1 | few | NA | CATSDSRTSGTEAFF | TGTGCCACCAGTGATTCACGCACGAGCGGCACTGAAGCTTTCTTT
TRBJ1-4 | TRBV7-2 | NA | NA | CASSLKPREKLFF | TGTGCCAGCAGCCTAAAGCCACGCGAAAAACTGTTTTTT
TRBJ1-5 | TRBV6-6 | few | NA | CASSYPGQINSNQPQHF | TGTGCCAGCAGTTACCCGGGGCAGATTAATAGCAATCAGCCCCAGCATTTT
TRBJ1-1 | TRBV20-1 | NA | NA | CSATGSGTEAFF | TGCAGTGCCACAGGGAGCGGCACTGAAGCTTTCTTT
TRBJ2-7 | TRBV20-1 | NA | TRBD1 | CSADTGTGGYEQYF | TGCAGTGCGGATACCGGGACAGGGGGCTACGAGCAGTACTTC
TRBJ1-1 | TRBV12-3/TRBV12-4 | NA | NA | CASSRPKYSGTEAFF | TGTGCCAGCAGTCGCCCTAAATACAGTGGCACTGAAGCTTTCTTT
TRBJ2-1 | TRBV4-3 | NA | TRBD2 | CARPGLALSSYNEQFF | TGCGCCAGGCCGGGACTAGCGTTGAGCTCCTACAATGAGCAGTTCTTC
TRBJ2-7 | TRBV25-1 | NA | NA | CASTTSSGLPSPYNEQYF | TGTGCCAGCACCACATCAAGTGGTCTCCCGAGCCCCTACAATGAGCAGTACTTC
TRBJ2-5 | TRBV18 | NA | NA | CASSPPGQPETQYF | TGTGCCAGCTCACCACCTGGACAGCCGGAGACCCAGTACTTC
TRBJ1-4 | TRBV7-9 | NA | TRBD1 | CASSLRDRGPSNEKLFF | TGTGCCAGCAGCTTAAGGGACAGGGGGCCTTCTAATGAAAAACTGTTTTTT
TRBJ2-7 | TRBV4-3 | NA | TRBD2 | CASSQGGLAGTYNEQYF | TGCGCCAGCAGCCAAGGAGGACTAGCGGGAACCTACAATGAGCAGTACTTC
TRBJ2-2 | TRBV5-1 | NA | NA | CASSLGARNTGELFF | TGCGCCAGCAGCTTGGGGGCTAGAAACACCGGGGAGCTGTTTTTT
TRBJ2-3 | TRBV2 | once | NA | CASSERRGASTDTQYF | TGTGCCAGCAGTGAACGACGCGGGGCTAGCACAGATACGCAGTATTTT
TRBJ1-2 | TRBV29-1 | few | NA | CSVASVAASYGYTF | TGCAGCGTGGCCTCTGTCGCGGCGAGCTATGGCTACACCTTC
TRBJ2-5 | TRBV2 | NA | TRBD1 | CASRRDRVNEQYF | TGTGCCAGCCGCCGGGACAGGGTAAATGAGCAGTACTTC
TRBJ2-1 | TRBV12-3/TRBV12-4 | NA | NA | CASSLVMGYEQFF | TGTGCCAGCAGCCTAGTGATGGGCTATGAGCAGTTCTTC
TRBJ1-2 | TRBV29-1 | many | NA | CSVGGYGYTF | TGCAGCGTTGGGGGGTATGGCTACACCTTC
TRBJ2-3 | TRBV7-2 | few | TRBD2 | CASSLIGSGGADTQYF | TGTGCCAGCAGCTTAATAGGTAGCGGGGGGGCGGATACGCAGTATTTT
TRBJ2-7 | TRBV6-1 | few | NA | CASREGIYEQYF | TGTGCCAGCAGGGAGGGGATCTACGAGCAGTACTTC